This T cell receptor beta chain stems from a study of blood T cells in healthy people across ages. Germline lookup yields CDR1 SEHNR and CDR2 FQNEAQ (reference sequence). This CDR3 comprises 12 residues. V was cut by 5 bases and J by 5 bases, with 10 bases left in between. Then a second PCR, running roughly 7 to 11 cycles, was carried out with a sample-barcoded 5' primer and a J-beta primer mix. TCRdb re-derived calls from the 5' RACE reads in MiXCR, one entry per CDR3 protein. The sample lists about 1.6 million distinct CDR3 sequences, almost 35% seen once, with over 9% in the top ten. Donors were healthy Caucasian individuals from Russia aged about 6 to 90. Researchers collected about 9.6 milliliters of peripheral blood from every single donor.

The sequence came from a woman aged 25 to 39 in good health. Sequencing used blood. The chain uses TRBV7-9 and TRBJ2-7, with a possible D match to TRBD1 (5 bases). The CDR3 region has the DNA TGTGCCAGCAGCCAGGGCAATCACGAGCAGTACTTC. Translated, it gives CASSQGNHEQYF.